The rows below give T cell receptor beta chains drawn from one sample of a study of metastatic and nonmetastatic thyroid tumors. TCRdb re-clonotyped the PCR reads via MiXCR. The data hold 17,000 or so clones, with roughly 23% observed a single time. Source material: tumor tissue. The origin of the receptors is a female donor with papillary thyroid cancer or a benign thyroid nodule (not recorded which). Some clones in this sample may be carry-over from other donors' samples. Each CDR3 is given with its conserved first and last residue. Fields, in order: V gene, J gene, CDR3 protein.

TRBV6-4	TRBJ2-2	CASSDRDTGELFF
TRBV20-1	TRBJ1-2	CSALERVPGTVWGYTF
TRBV20-1	TRBJ1-1	CSARGGGASAGTVNTEAFF
TRBV6-1	TRBJ2-2	CASGWTGNTGELFF
TRBV7-2	TRBJ2-1	CASSLAWGGRTLYNDQFF
TRBV11-3	TRBJ1-1	CACREHGEAFF
TRBV20-1	TRBJ2-1	CSAYGTSGEIGHEQFF
TRBV28	TRBJ2-3	CASSPRTDTVGTDTQYF
TRBV28	TRBJ2-4	CASSREGLPKNIQYF
TRBV13	TRBJ2-3	CASSTPRASGRAGSVDTQYF
TRBV7-3	TRBJ2-1	CASSSGAGGEQFF
TRBV20-1	TRBJ1-2	CSAGTGLNYGYTF
TRBV10-1	TRBJ2-1	CASSGGGRIAEQFF
TRBV7-2	TRBJ2-7	CASSPGTDYEQYF
TRBV20-1	TRBJ1-6	CSAGQGANYNSPLHF
TRBV7-3	TRBJ2-1	CASSPGLARRSYNEQFF
TRBV6-1	TRBJ2-2	CASSELADTGELFF
TRBV3-1	TRBJ2-1	CASSQDLTVYNEQFF
TRBV6-5	TRBJ1-1	CASSYSAYRGEAFF
TRBV7-9	TRBJ2-2	CASSLGGSTGELFF
TRBV28	TRBJ1-1	CASRPTGTMNTEAFF
TRBV7-8	TRBJ2-7	CASSLNRDGTYEQYF